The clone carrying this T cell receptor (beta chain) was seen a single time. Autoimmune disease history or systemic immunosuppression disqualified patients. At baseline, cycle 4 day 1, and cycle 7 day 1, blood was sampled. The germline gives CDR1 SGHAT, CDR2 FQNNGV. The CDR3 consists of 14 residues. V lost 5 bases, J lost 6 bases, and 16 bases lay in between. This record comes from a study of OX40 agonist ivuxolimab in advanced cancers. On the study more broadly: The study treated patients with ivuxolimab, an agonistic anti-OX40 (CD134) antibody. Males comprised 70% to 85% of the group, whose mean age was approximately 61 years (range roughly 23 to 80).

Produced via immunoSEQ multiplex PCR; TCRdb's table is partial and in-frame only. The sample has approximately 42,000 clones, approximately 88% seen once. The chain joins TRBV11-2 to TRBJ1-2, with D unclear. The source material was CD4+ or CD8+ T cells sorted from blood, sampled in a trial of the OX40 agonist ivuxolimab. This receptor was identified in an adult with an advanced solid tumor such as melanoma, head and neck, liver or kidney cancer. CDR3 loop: CASSPRMMGDGYTF. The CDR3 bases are TGTGCCAGCAGCCCCCGAATGATGGGTGATGGCTACACCTTC.